A selection of T cell receptor beta chains follows, all from one sample in a study of T cells and Merkel cell carcinoma outcomes. Here immunoSEQ multiplex PCR was the method, and the copy in TCRdb shows in-frame clones only, minus some. The sample gives around 15,000 clones, 87% of which show up once; around 8% is in the top ten. The sample was tumor tissue from Merkel cell carcinoma. The receptor source for this set is a human donor with Merkel cell carcinoma. CDR3s include the opening cysteine and the closing phenylalanine or tryptophan. The order of the fields is CDR3 DNA, CDR3 protein, clone size, V gene, D gene, J gene. A D gene is named only where the DNA matches it firmly. Clone sizes are given selectively: once, few, many, or a class where the clone is expanded.

CDR3nt: TGTGCCAGCAGCCAAGACGGGGACAGGGTCGTCACCGGGGAGCTGTTTTTT
CDR3aa: CASSQDGDRVVTGELFF
abundance: .
v_gene: TRBV14
d_gene: TRBD1
j_gene: TRBJ2-2

CDR3nt: TGCGCCAGCAGCTTAACATCAGAAAACACTGAAGCTTTCTTT
CDR3aa: CASSLTSENTEAFF
abundance: once
v_gene: TRBV5-1
d_gene: .
j_gene: TRBJ1-1

CDR3nt: TGTGCCAGCAGCTCCTGGGACAGGGGTTACAATGAGCAGTTCTTC
CDR3aa: CASSSWDRGYNEQFF
abundance: .
v_gene: TRBV6-5
d_gene: TRBD1
j_gene: TRBJ2-1

CDR3nt: TGTGCCAGCAGTGAACATAGAGAGGGGGTTGAGACCCAGTACTTC
CDR3aa: CASSEHREGVETQYF
abundance: .
v_gene: TRBV27
d_gene: .
j_gene: TRBJ2-5

CDR3nt: TGTGCCAGCAGCCGCCAGCAGGGGGCTGGCACAGATACGCAGTATTTT
CDR3aa: CASSRQQGAGTDTQYF
abundance: .
v_gene: TRBV9
d_gene: TRBD1
j_gene: TRBJ2-3

CDR3nt: TGTGCCAGCTCATCGGTAGCGGGAGGGAGCTCCTACAATGAGCAGTTCTTC
CDR3aa: CASSSVAGGSSYNEQFF
abundance: .
v_gene: TRBV18
d_gene: TRBD2
j_gene: TRBJ2-1

CDR3nt: TGTGCCAGCAGCAAAACCCCAGGGGGGATGCACGAGCAGTACTTC
CDR3aa: CASSKTPGGMHEQYF
abundance: once
v_gene: TRBV7-2
d_gene: .
j_gene: TRBJ2-7

CDR3nt: TGTGCCAGCAGTTTTAACGCCAACACAGATACGCAGTATTTT
CDR3aa: CASSFNANTDTQYF
abundance: .
v_gene: TRBV28
d_gene: .
j_gene: TRBJ2-3

CDR3nt: TGTGCCAGCAGCCAAGCAAGGAAAGGACCGTACGCCGTGGGGGGGCACGGCGGGGAGCTGTTTTTT
CDR3aa: CASSQARKGPYAVGGHGGELFF
abundance: .
v_gene: TRBV4-2
d_gene: .
j_gene: TRBJ2-2

CDR3nt: TGCGCCAGCTGGACCGGGGGCAACCAAAAGACCCAGTACTTC
CDR3aa: CASWTGGNQKTQYF
abundance: once
v_gene: TRBV5-1
d_gene: .
j_gene: TRBJ2-5

CDR3nt: TGTGCCAGCAGTTTGCAGGGGTATGGCTACACCTTC
CDR3aa: CASSLQGYGYTF
abundance: .
v_gene: TRBV28
d_gene: .
j_gene: TRBJ1-2

CDR3nt: TGTGCCAGCAGCCTAGCGGCCCTTTACAATGAGCAGTTCTTC
CDR3aa: CASSLAALYNEQFF
abundance: few
v_gene: TRBV6-5
d_gene: TRBD2
j_gene: TRBJ2-1

CDR3nt: TGTGCCAGCAGCAAACAGGGGACGTCCTACGAGCAGTACTTC
CDR3aa: CASSKQGTSYEQYF
abundance: once
v_gene: TRBV21-1
d_gene: .
j_gene: TRBJ2-7

CDR3nt: TGTGCCATCATGGGGACTAGCCCCTACGAGCAGTACTTC
CDR3aa: CAIMGTSPYEQYF
abundance: .
v_gene: TRBV10-3
d_gene: TRBD2
j_gene: TRBJ2-7

CDR3nt: TGTGCCAGCAGCCAAGGTGGGAACACTGAAGCTTTCTTT
CDR3aa: CASSQGGNTEAFF
abundance: .
v_gene: TRBV4-2
d_gene: .
j_gene: TRBJ1-1

CDR3nt: TGTGCCAGCATTAAACTCGTGGCCAACCCTACCGAGCAGTACTTC
CDR3aa: CASIKLVANPTEQYF
abundance: .
v_gene: TRBV6-1
d_gene: .
j_gene: TRBJ2-7

CDR3nt: TGTGCCAGCAGCGCCGTTGGGGGCACTGAAGCTTTCTTT
CDR3aa: CASSAVGGTEAFF
abundance: .
v_gene: TRBV11-1
d_gene: .
j_gene: TRBJ1-1

CDR3nt: TGCACCAGCAGCCAAGATCCCAGGACAGGGATCGACACTGAAGCTTTCTTT
CDR3aa: CTSSQDPRTGIDTEAFF
abundance: .
v_gene: TRBV1
d_gene: .
j_gene: TRBJ1-1

CDR3nt: TGCAGCGTTGAAGACTGGCTAGCGGGAGTGTATGAGCAGTTCTTC
CDR3aa: CSVEDWLAGVYEQFF
abundance: .
v_gene: TRBV29-1
d_gene: TRBD2
j_gene: TRBJ2-1

CDR3nt: TGTGCCTGGAGTTTAGGCGAAGAGCAGTACTTC
CDR3aa: CAWSLGEEQYF
abundance: .
v_gene: TRBV30
d_gene: .
j_gene: TRBJ2-7

CDR3nt: TGTGCCAGTAGTATTCAGTTTCTAGGCGTTTATGGCTACACCTTC
CDR3aa: CASSIQFLGVYGYTF
abundance: .
v_gene: TRBV19
d_gene: .
j_gene: TRBJ1-2

CDR3nt: TGTGCCAGCAGCACCTCGGGGACTAGCTCGGAGGGGGAGACCCAGTACTTC
CDR3aa: CASSTSGTSSEGETQYF
abundance: .
v_gene: TRBV7-2
d_gene: TRBD2
j_gene: TRBJ2-5

CDR3nt: TGTGCCAGCAGCTCGGGACTCCGGGAAAAACTGTTTTTT
CDR3aa: CASSSGLREKLFF
abundance: .
v_gene: TRBV7-9
d_gene: .
j_gene: TRBJ1-4

CDR3nt: TGTGCCAGCAGTTTAACAGGAGCTAACTATGGCTACACCTTC
CDR3aa: CASSLTGANYGYTF
abundance: .
v_gene: TRBV27
d_gene: .
j_gene: TRBJ1-2

CDR3nt: TGCGCCAGCAGCACGGGGCCATCTCCCTCGAACTATGGCTACACCTTC
CDR3aa: CASSTGPSPSNYGYTF
abundance: .
v_gene: TRBV5-1
d_gene: .
j_gene: TRBJ1-2

CDR3nt: TGCGCCAGCAGCTTGGGCGGGCCAGTGAGAGGCGAGCAGTACTTC
CDR3aa: CASSLGGPVRGEQYF
abundance: .
v_gene: TRBV5-1
d_gene: .
j_gene: TRBJ2-7

CDR3nt: TGTGCCAGCAGCCCCGCCTCCTACGAGCAGTACTTC
CDR3aa: CASSPASYEQYF
abundance: few
v_gene: TRBV7-9
d_gene: .
j_gene: TRBJ2-7

CDR3nt: TGTGCCTGGAGTGCCAGGGGACTCTCTGGAAACACCATATATTTT
CDR3aa: CAWSARGLSGNTIYF
abundance: .
v_gene: TRBV30
d_gene: .
j_gene: TRBJ1-3

CDR3nt: TGTGCCAGCTCACCCGGACTAGGGGAGACCCAGTACTTC
CDR3aa: CASSPGLGETQYF
abundance: .
v_gene: TRBV18
d_gene: TRBD2
j_gene: TRBJ2-5

CDR3nt: TGTGCTAGCAGCCGGGACTATCAAGAGACCCAGTACTTC
CDR3aa: CASSRDYQETQYF
abundance: .
v_gene: TRBV7-7
d_gene: TRBD2
j_gene: TRBJ2-5

CDR3nt: TGTGCCAGCTCACTGAACGGGGATAACTATGGCTACACCTTC
CDR3aa: CASSLNGDNYGYTF
abundance: .
v_gene: TRBV18
d_gene: .
j_gene: TRBJ1-2

CDR3nt: TGTGCCATCAGTGAGTCGTTCGAGGGGCGGCCGGAGCAGTTCTTC
CDR3aa: CAISESFEGRPEQFF
abundance: once
v_gene: TRBV10-3
d_gene: .
j_gene: TRBJ2-1

CDR3nt: TGTGCCTGTCCCCACCCCTTGGCCGACACTGAAGCTTTCTTT
CDR3aa: CACPHPLADTEAFF
abundance: .
v_gene: TRBV30
d_gene: .
j_gene: TRBJ1-1

CDR3nt: TGTGCCAGCAGCGTAGAGGGGGCAGGATATGGCTACACCTTC
CDR3aa: CASSVEGAGYGYTF
abundance: few
v_gene: TRBV9
d_gene: TRBD1
j_gene: TRBJ1-2

CDR3nt: TGCAGCGCTCGTGAGGCGGATTATGGCTACACCTTC
CDR3aa: CSAREADYGYTF
abundance: .
v_gene: TRBV29-1
d_gene: .
j_gene: TRBJ1-2

CDR3nt: TGTGCCAGCAGAGGGCAGGGAAGAACCTCACCCCTCCACTTT
CDR3aa: CASRGQGRTSPLHF
abundance: .
v_gene: TRBV6-5
d_gene: .
j_gene: TRBJ1-6

CDR3nt: TGTGCCAGCAGTCCCCCGGCTAACTATGGCTACACCTTC
CDR3aa: CASSPPANYGYTF
abundance: .
v_gene: TRBV7-9
d_gene: .
j_gene: TRBJ1-2

CDR3nt: TGTGCCATCAGTGAGATGACCGATGAAAAACTGTTTTTT
CDR3aa: CAISEMTDEKLFF
abundance: .
v_gene: TRBV10-3
d_gene: .
j_gene: TRBJ1-4

CDR3nt: TGTGCCAGCAGCCCGGACAGGAATCAGCCCCAGCATTTT
CDR3aa: CASSPDRNQPQHF
abundance: .
v_gene: TRBV11-2
d_gene: TRBD1
j_gene: TRBJ1-5

CDR3nt: TGTGCCACCAGCAGAGATTACAGGGAGCTGTTTTTT
CDR3aa: CATSRDYRELFF
abundance: .
v_gene: TRBV15
d_gene: .
j_gene: TRBJ2-2

CDR3nt: TGCAGCGTTTGGCGTGGGAGCACTGAAGCTTTCTTT
CDR3aa: CSVWRGSTEAFF
abundance: .
v_gene: TRBV29-1
d_gene: .
j_gene: TRBJ1-1

CDR3nt: TGTGCCTGGATTCCACAGGGTTCTGGAAACACCATATATTTT
CDR3aa: CAWIPQGSGNTIYF
abundance: .
v_gene: TRBV30
d_gene: .
j_gene: TRBJ1-3

CDR3nt: TGTGCCAGCAGCCAGGCCGGGACTAACCCGACCTACGAGCAGTACTTC
CDR3aa: CASSQAGTNPTYEQYF
abundance: .
v_gene: TRBV5-4
d_gene: TRBD2
j_gene: TRBJ2-7

CDR3nt: TGTGCCAGCAGCTTGGAACAGGAACTCATGGCCAACGTCCTGACTTTC
CDR3aa: CASSLEQELMANVLTF
abundance: once
v_gene: TRBV5-6
d_gene: .
j_gene: TRBJ2-6

CDR3nt: TGTGCCTGGAGTCGTAGAGTTGAAGCTTTCTTT
CDR3aa: CAWSRRVEAFF
abundance: .
v_gene: TRBV30
d_gene: .
j_gene: TRBJ1-1

CDR3nt: TGTGCCAGCAGCCAGACCGGGACAGGGCACTACGAGCAGTACTTC
CDR3aa: CASSQTGTGHYEQYF
abundance: .
v_gene: TRBV4-2
d_gene: TRBD1
j_gene: TRBJ2-7

CDR3nt: TGCGCCAGCAGCCAAGATGCTATCCGGGGGAGCTCCTACAATGAGCAGTTCTTC
CDR3aa: CASSQDAIRGSSYNEQFF
abundance: .
v_gene: TRBV4-1
d_gene: .
j_gene: TRBJ2-1

CDR3nt: TGCGCCAGCAGTCTCCGGAACAGGGCCCTCACTGAAGCTTTCTTT
CDR3aa: CASSLRNRALTEAFF
abundance: .
v_gene: TRBV23-1
d_gene: .
j_gene: TRBJ1-1

CDR3nt: TGCGCCAGCAGCGCCACGCTGAGGGGCGGGGGCTACACCTTC
CDR3aa: CASSATLRGGGYTF
abundance: .
v_gene: TRBV5-1
d_gene: .
j_gene: TRBJ1-2

CDR3nt: TGTGCCAGCAGCGCTGAACTAGCGGGAGGAGTGGACGAGCAGTACTTC
CDR3aa: CASSAELAGGVDEQYF
abundance: .
v_gene: TRBV9
d_gene: TRBD2
j_gene: TRBJ2-7